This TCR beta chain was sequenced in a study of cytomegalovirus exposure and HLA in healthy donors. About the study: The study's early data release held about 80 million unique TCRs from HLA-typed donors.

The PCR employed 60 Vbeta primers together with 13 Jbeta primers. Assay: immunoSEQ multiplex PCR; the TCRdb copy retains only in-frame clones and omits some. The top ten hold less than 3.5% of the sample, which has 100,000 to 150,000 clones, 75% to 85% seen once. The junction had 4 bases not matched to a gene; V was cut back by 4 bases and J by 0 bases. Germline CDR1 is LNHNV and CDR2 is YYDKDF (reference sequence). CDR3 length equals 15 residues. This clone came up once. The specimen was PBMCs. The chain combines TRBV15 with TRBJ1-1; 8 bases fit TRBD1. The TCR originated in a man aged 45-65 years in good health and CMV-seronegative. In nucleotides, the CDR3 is TGTGCCACCAGCACGGACAGGGTTTTGAACACTGAAGCTTTCTTT. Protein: CATSTDRVLNTEAFF.